One T cell receptor (beta chain) is described in this entry. The CDR3 covers 16 residues. Germline V gene lookup returns CDR1 LNHDA and CDR2 SQIVND (reference sequence). The trim removed 7 bases at V and 2 bases at J, leaving 10 bases unmatched. This sample stems from a study of blood T cell repertoires in COVID-19. Study-level background: Both acute and convalescent COVID-19 samples were obtained from the United States, Italy and Spain. T cells, B-cell-depleted T cells, or PBMCs provided the cDNA or gDNA that served as material.

Some clones are missing from TCRdb's copy, which holds only in-frame ones; the method was immunoSEQ multiplex PCR. The data contain 120,000 or so clones, roughly 83% of them singletons. V is TRBV19 and J is TRBJ2-7; TRBD1 agrees at 11 bases. This receptor was taken from a woman between 25 and 40 years old who had recovered from COVID-19. The sample comprised peripheral blood. The DNA for the CDR3 is TGTGCCAGTACCACTTTACCGGGACAGGGGGCCTACGAGCAGTACTTC. This sequence encodes CASTTLPGQGAYEQYF.